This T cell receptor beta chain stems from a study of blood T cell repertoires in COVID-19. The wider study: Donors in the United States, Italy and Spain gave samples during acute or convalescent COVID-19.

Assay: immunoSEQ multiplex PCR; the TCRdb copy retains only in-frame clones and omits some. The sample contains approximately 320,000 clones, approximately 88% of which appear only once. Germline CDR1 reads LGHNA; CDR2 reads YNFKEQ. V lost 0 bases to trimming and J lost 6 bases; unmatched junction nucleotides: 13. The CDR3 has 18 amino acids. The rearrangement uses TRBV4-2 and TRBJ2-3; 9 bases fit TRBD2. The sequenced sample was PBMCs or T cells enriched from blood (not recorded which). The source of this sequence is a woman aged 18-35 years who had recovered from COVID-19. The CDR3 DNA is TGTGCCAGCAGCCAAGAAGTTAGACTAAGCGGGGGGCAGGATACGCAGTATTTT. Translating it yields CASSQEVRLSGGQDTQYF.